This section outlines one T cell receptor (beta chain) sequence together with its context. The data were obtained in a study of T-cell reconstitution after alpha-beta-depleted transplantation in children. TCRbeta library construction was performed incorporating unique molecular identifiers. TCRdb re-derived calls from the PCR reads in MiXCR, one entry per CDR3 protein. The sample carries around 380,000 distinct CDR3 sequences, about a tenth recorded once. The V end lost 0 bases, the J end lost 4 bases, and 12 bases lay between the germline ends. The CDR3 sequence is 15 residues long. The germline CDR1 and CDR2 sequences are KGHSY and FQNENV.

The receptor comes from a human donor who donated a stem cell graft to a child with acute myeloid leukemia. The source material was PBMCs from the stem cell graft donor, sampled from the stem cell graft. The chain joins TRBV16 to TRBJ1-2; possible D gene TRBD1, 5 bases. The CDR3 sequence: CASSQSAGKTYGYTF. The DNA of the CDR3 is TGTGCCAGCAGCCAATCGGCAGGGAAGACCTATGGCTACACCTTC.